This TCR beta chain was found in a study of long-term antiretroviral therapy in people with HIV. Germline V gives CDR1 SGHTA, CDR2 FQGNSA. Deletions cut 1 base from V and 5 bases from J, with 5 bases between. The CDR3 covers 12 residues. The libraries were made with immunoSEQ v3.0 at survey level. TCRdb's copy holds only in-frame clones and misses some; the assay was immunoSEQ multiplex PCR. The sample lists 37,000 or so clones; 80% were seen once. This clone turned up a few times. The chain joins TRBV7-2 to TRBJ1-2; D gene unclear. The starting material was unsorted PBMCs, obtained 3.4 years after starting antiretroviral therapy. The clonotype was recovered from a man younger than 45 with HIV. CDR3 in amino acids: CASSLEEYGYTF. The CDR3 DNA follows: TGTGCCAGCAGCTTAGAAGAATATGGCTACACCTTC.